This T cell receptor beta chain was sequenced during a study of CD8+CD57+ T cells in acquired aplastic anemia. Background on the study: Recorded DNA amounts for sorted CD4+ and CD8+ cells had an average of approximately 3 ug.

Profiling that covered TCR beta VDJ and CDR3 relied on genomic DNA as its template. A single record per CDR3 protein comes from TCRdb applying MiXCR to the reads. This table has about 200,000 distinct CDR3 sequences, 65% appearing once. CDR3 length: 15 amino acids. Trimming stripped 0 bases from V and 9 bases from J, with 14 bases between. The V gene's germline CDR1 is SNHLY and CDR2 FYNNEI. Only patients with CD8+CD57+ cell expansion on flow cytometry were chosen for sequencing. The patients, all of them, had severe acquired aplastic anemia. Broader study findings: Patients and controls shared 25 to 30 CD8+ CDR3 sequences, which appeared highly expressed in patients and within their immunodominant clones.

In regard to this clonotype: Antigen specificity is unknown.

This sequence joins TRBV2 and TRBJ2-2; D tentatively reads TRBD1 or TRBD2 (5 bases each). The receptor's source is a human donor with aplastic anemia. The source material was sorted CD4+, CD8+, or CD8+CD57+ T cells (not recorded which) from PBMCs. This CDR3 is CASSEALRGIRELFF. In nucleotides, the CDR3 is TGTGCCAGCAGTGAAGCGCTTCGGGGCATCAGGGAGCTGTTTTTT.